The 20 T cell receptor beta chains listed next were all sequenced from one sample in a study of blood T cell repertoires in COVID-19. TCRdb's table, derived via immunoSEQ multiplex PCR, lists solely in-frame clones and lacks some. The sample has more than 300,000 clones; 70% to 90% are singletons. Source material: PBMCs or T cells enriched from blood (not recorded which). Every receptor here comes from a woman between 25 and 40 years old who had recovered from COVID-19.

This chain joins TRBV19 and TRBJ1-5; D is undetermined. The CDR3 is made up of 13 amino acids. Germline CDR1 and CDR2: LNHDA and SQIVND (reference sequence). Trimming left V 6 bases short and J 0 bases short, with 6 bases between. CDR3 nucleotides: TGTGCCAGTAGGCGGTATAGCAATCAGCCCCAGCATTTT. It translates to CASRRYSNQPQHF.

This rearrangement joins TRBV6-5 to TRBJ1-1; no definite D call. Germline assignment: CDR1 MNHEY and CDR2 SVGAGI. V was clipped by 10 bases and J by 7 bases, with 10 bases between them. This CDR3 contains 10 residues. The CDR3 DNA is TGTGCCACCATTCGCTATGAAGCTTTCTTT. It translates to CATIRYEAFF.

The V call is TRBV3-1 (or the pseudogene TRBV3-2), the J call TRBJ1-6, with D possibly being TRBD1 (6 bases). In germline, CDR1 is LGHDT, CDR2 YNNKEL (reference sequence). This CDR3 comprises 16 residues. V shed 3 bases and J shed 7 bases, with 16 bases lying between them. This CDR3 reads CASSHWGPRGNSPLHF. The CDR3 DNA reads as TGTGCCAGCAGCCATTGGGGGCCCCGGGGAAATTCACCCCTCCACTTT.

J is TRBJ1-2 and V is TRBV7-3, with D possibly TRBD1 on 6 matching bases. V gave up 5 bases and J gave up 4 bases, with 14 bases separating them. The CDR3 sequence is 14 residues long. CDR1 and CDR2 (germline): SGHTA, FQGTGA. CDR3 DNA: TGTGCCAGCAGCACAGGGTCGGACGGCTATGGCTACACCTTC. Translated: CASSTGSDGYGYTF. The complete variable domain, with remaining parts taken from reference TRBV7-3 and TRBJ1-2, reads GAGVSQTPSNKVTEKGKYVELRCDPISGHTALYWYRQSLGQGPEFLIYFQGTGAADDSGLPNDRFFAVRPEGSVSTLKIQRTERGDSAVYLCASSTGSDGYGYTFGSGTRLTVV.

The chain combines TRBV7-8 with TRBJ1-3, with D unresolved. CDR1 SGHVS and CDR2 FQNEAQ come from the germline V gene. V lost 5 bases and J lost 2, with 4 bases in between. CDR3 size: 12 residues. CDR3 protein: CASSPAGNTIYF. In DNA form, the CDR3 reads TGTGCCAGCAGCCCAGCTGGAAACACCATATATTTT. Using reference TRBV7-8 and TRBJ1-3 for the parts outside the CDR3, the full variable domain is GAGVSQSPRYKVAKRGQDVALRCDPISGHVSLFWYQQALGQGPEFLTYFQNEAQLDKSGLPSDRFFAERPEGSVSTLKIQRTQQEDSAVYLCASSPAGNTIYFGEGSWLTVV.

The chain combines TRBV30 with TRBJ1-2; D is uncertain. CDR3 length: 14 residues. Germline CDR1 and CDR2: GTSNPN and SVGIG (reference sequence). V shed 0 bases and J shed 3 bases, with 11 bases lying between them. The CDR3 DNA reads as TGTGCCTGGAGTGTTGGGCAGGCCCACTATGGCTACACCTTC. It codes for CAWSVGQAHYGYTF.

V is TRBV2 and J is TRBJ1-2; D call uncertain. Germline V CDR1 and CDR2: SNHLY, FYNNEI. The CDR3 has 10 residues. The V gene lost 5 bases and the J gene lost 5 bases, with 3 bases spanning the gap. DNA of the CDR3: TGTGCCAGCAGTTCTTATGGCTACACCTTC. Translating gives CASSSYGYTF.

As DNA, the CDR3 is TGTGCCACCAAGGCGGATCGGGGGGCCTTTAATGAGCAGTTCTTC. It is translated as CATKADRGAFNEQFF. V gene TRBV4-2 combines with J gene TRBJ2-1; a weak D match, TRBD2 (7 bases). The CDR3 covers 15 residues. Trimming removed 10 bases at V and 7 bases at J, with 23 bases between. The germline gives CDR1 LGHNA, CDR2 YNFKEQ.

This chain uses TRBV6-5 with TRBJ2-3; 7 positions match TRBD1. Germline CDR1 reads MNHEY; CDR2 reads SVGAGI. The trim removed 4 bases at V and 4 bases at J, leaving 11 bases unmatched. The CDR3 runs to 16 residues. This CDR3 is CASSSITGVGSDTQYF. The CDR3 DNA sequence: TGTGCCAGCAGTTCCATAACAGGGGTCGGTTCAGATACGCAGTATTTT.

The chain couples TRBV11-2 to TRBJ1-2, with TRBD1 matching over 7 bases. CDR1 is SGHAT and CDR2 is FQNNGV in the germline V gene. Trimming cost V 7 bases and J 8 bases; bases outside gene matches: 16. The CDR3 length is 15 residues. The CDR3, as DNA: TGTGCCAGCAACCCAGGCGCGACAGGGAGAAGGGGCTACACCTTC. This gives the protein CASNPGATGRRGYTF. Together with reference TRBV11-2 and TRBJ1-2, the CDR3 gives the full variable domain: EAGVAQSPRYKIIEKRQSVAFWCNPISGHATLYWYQQILGQGPKLLIQFQNNGVVDDSQLPKDRFSAERLKGVDSTLKIQPAKLEDSAVYLCASNPGATGRRGYTFGSGTRLTVV.

The chain is built from TRBV20-1 and TRBJ2-7; D unresolved. Germline V CDR1 and CDR2: DFQATT, SNEGSKA (reference sequence). The V gene lost 3 bases and the J gene lost 6 bases, with 9 bases spanning the gap. The CDR3 consists of 11 residues. Here the CDR3 reads CSARAAAEQYF. The CDR3 DNA sequence: TGCAGTGCTAGGGCCGCTGCCGAGCAGTACTTC.

The chain combines TRBV6-5 with TRBJ1-2, with a weak D call TRBD1 (6 bases). Germline-derived CDR1 and CDR2 are MNHEY and SVGAGI. Trimming pared 6 bases from V and 5 bases from J, leaving 19 bases between. The CDR3 loop spans 15 amino acids. CDR3 coding DNA: TGTGCCAGCAGAACCCAGGAGGGGGGGAGTTATGGCTACACCTTC. It is translated as CASRTQEGGSYGYTF.

This chain uses TRBV4-3 with TRBJ1-2; unclear D gene. Germline V gene lookup returns CDR1 LGHNA and CDR2 YSLEER. The CDR3 sequence is 16 residues long. V shed 3 bases and J shed 3 bases, with 17 bases lying between them. CDR3 nucleotide sequence: TGCGCCAGCAGCCAGGACTTAACCGGGCCACACTATGGCTACACCTTC. This codes for CASSQDLTGPHYGYTF.

The chain couples TRBV5-1 to TRBJ2-7; 12 bases align to TRBD2. V shed 3 bases and J 3 bases; nucleotides not matched to a gene: 13. This CDR3 has 18 amino acids. CDR1 and CDR2 from the germline V gene are SGHRS and YFSETQ. CDR3 in amino acids: CASSSMTSGGVAHYEQYF. In DNA, the CDR3 is TGCGCCAGCAGCTCAATGACTAGCGGGGGTGTTGCCCACTACGAGCAGTACTTC.

V and J are TRBV15 and TRBJ2-5; tentatively, D is TRBD2 (5 bases). Trimming removed 0 bases at V and 2 bases at J, with 16 bases between. The CDR3 loop spans 17 amino acids. Germline V gene data show CDR1 as LNHNV and CDR2 as YYDKDF (reference sequence). CDR3 sequence reads: CATSRDLRGTGQETQYF. CDR3 nucleotides: TGTGCCACCAGCAGAGATCTCCGGGGAACGGGGCAAGAGACCCAGTACTTC.

This chain joins TRBV15 and TRBJ1-2; D might be TRBD1 (5 bases). Trimming shortened V by 4 bases and J by 7 bases, and 13 bases separated the two germline ends. The CDR3 is 13 amino acids. Germline V lookup: CDR1 LNHNV, CDR2 YYDKDF (reference sequence). CDR3: CATSINPGFGYTF. DNA of the CDR3: TGTGCCACCAGCATAAATCCAGGGTTTGGCTACACCTTC.

The chain is built from TRBV9 and TRBJ1-3; D possibly corresponds to TRBD1 (5 bases). The V end lost 1 base, the J end lost 0 bases, and 14 bases lay between the germline ends. The CDR3 spans 17 residues. Germline CDR1 reads SGDLS; CDR2 reads YYNGEE. This chain's CDR3 is CASSVTHGGISGNTIYF. In DNA form, the CDR3 reads TGTGCCAGCAGCGTAACTCACGGGGGGATCTCTGGAAACACCATATATTTT.

The chain has TRBV25-1 and TRBJ1-2; 8 bases agree with TRBD1. Unmatched junction bases numbered 7, after V lost 10 bases and J lost 3 bases. There are 13 residues in the CDR3. Germline loops: CDR1 MGHDK, CDR2 SYGVNS. Here the CDR3 reads CATHTGGDYGYTF. DNA of the CDR3: TGTGCCACACATACAGGGGGTGACTATGGCTACACCTTC.

The V call is TRBV10-3, the J call TRBJ1-6; D unresolved. This CDR3 contains 14 residues. V was clipped by 3 bases and J by 3 bases, with 6 bases between them. Germline V CDR1 and CDR2: ENHRY, SYGVKD. As DNA, the CDR3 is TGTGCCATCAGTGATGTCAGCTATAATTCACCCCTCCACTTT. Encoded protein: CAISDVSYNSPLHF.

The rearrangement uses TRBV30 and TRBJ2-1, with 7 bases identical to TRBD1. CDR3 size: 16 residues. Looked up from germline, CDR1 is GTSNPN and CDR2 is SVGIG (reference sequence). With 3 bases clipped from V and 6 bases from J, the junction kept 14 bases outside the gene matches. DNA of the CDR3: TGTGCCTGGAGCCTAATGACAGGGTCTAGACGCAATGAGCAGTTCTTC. Translated: CAWSLMTGSRRNEQFF.